The source of this TCR beta chain is a study of CD4 T cells in relation to SARS-CoV-2 and coronaviruses. The repertoire was sequenced with immunoSEQ multiplex PCR; TCRdb's copy has only in-frame clones and lacks some. The data contain 10,000 or so clones, about 79% of them singletons. CD4+ T cells from unexposed donors were obtained before the COVID-19 pandemic (2011-2018). CD4+ T cells were isolated from the cells after around 11 days of culture. Unexposed-donor CD4+ T cells were probed with SARS-CoV-2 S/N and four cold-coronavirus spikes, cells permitting. This clone was detected once. What it recognizes is unknown. This CDR3 contains 11 residues. Germline CDR1 reads SGHRS; CDR2 reads YFSETQ. Trimming cost V 2 bases and J 2 bases, with 1 base left between them. Overall study findings and caveats: In around two thirds of donors, memory CD4+ clonotypes crossrecognized SARS-CoV-2 and at least one common cold coronavirus spike. The cross-reactivity analysis covered only spike protein, not other viral proteins.

Sequenced sample: CD4+ T cells from PBMCs, cultured in vitro. The clonotype comes from a human donor in good health. The chain carries TRBV5-1 and TRBJ2-5; D call uncertain. DNA of the CDR3: TGCGCCAGCAGCTTACAAGAGACCCAGTACTTC. Its protein is CASSLQETQYF.